In its sample, the clone carrying this TCR beta chain is medium-sized. Its target is not known. This specimen belongs to a study of graft-versus-host responses after intestinal transplantation. Study-wide context: Recipients got multivisceral, liver-intestinal, or isolated intestinal transplants. Anti-thymocyte globulin was used for induction in all recipients, who then took tacrolimus and steroids for roughly 3 years.

Germline V CDR1 and CDR2: MRHNA, SNTAGT. Unmatched junction bases numbered 2, after V lost 0 bases and J lost 4 bases. The CDR3 is 16 residues long. The repertoire was sequenced with immunoSEQ multiplex PCR; TCRdb's copy has only in-frame clones and lacks some. The sample lists about 100,000 clones; just over 90% were seen once. Overall study results and limits: Analysis identified GvH clones in recipient marrow, with some appearing first in ileum or blood. Allograft clonal ratios (graft-versus-host to host-versus-graft) were high in patients who had graft-donor T cell macrochimerism.

The sequence came from a human donor who received an intestinal transplant. J is TRBJ2-2 and V is TRBV6-4; 10 nucleotides line up with TRBD2. Sequenced material: unstimulated CD8+ T cells sorted from spleen or lymph node cells, taken before intestinal transplant. CDR3 amino acids: CASSDSSGGATGELFF. As DNA, the CDR3 is TGTGCCAGCAGTGACTCGAGCGGGGGGGCCACCGGGGAGCTGTTTTTT.